This T cell receptor (beta chain) was sequenced for a study of cytomegalovirus exposure and HLA in healthy donors (dated by TCRdb to the late 2010s). General notes on the study: In an earlier analysis of 587 of the donors, 276 Gb of sequence data and roughly 100 million unique TCR beta sequences from roughly 190 million T cells were reported. The T cell repertoires of under 700 subjects were profiled by immunosequencing and related to cytomegalovirus serostatus. The number of donors typed differed by locus, with about 629-640 for A, B, C, DRB1 and DQB1, roughly 550 for DQA1, 600 to 610 for DPA1, and some 470 for DPB1. Genome-wide SNP genotypes for about 65% of the roughly 670 donors were used in a later genetic analysis, which treated that subset as a discovery cohort. The aim of the study was to test whether cataloging public T cell receptors could identify signatures of past pathogen exposure. Alongside the repertoire data, information on donor age, sex, ethnicity and CMV serostatus was compiled. Both class I and class II loci were covered by HLA typing, at four-digit resolution. An earlier analysis of several hundred of the donors applied high-throughput TCR beta sequencing to assess whether each TCR beta V gene segment acted as functional or pseudogenic. High-throughput TCR immunosequencing, statistical association of individual TCRs with disease status, and machine learning were combined to predict cytomegalovirus infection status. Across 398 genotyped donors of the cohort, an average of roughly 250,000 unique TCR beta nucleotide sequences per donor were sequenced, and roughly 18% of those sequences were non-productive. Rather than using new phenotypic data, the later analysis identified candidate immune exposures from TCR beta sequences and from how often those sequences occurred across donors. The genetic ancestry cluster associated with self-reported Caucasian donors included about 81% of the roughly 410 genotyped donors. A later analysis re-examined previously published TCR beta repertoires from about 670 donors and added high-resolution HLA genotyping to investigate patterns of TCR occurrence. All discovery cohort repertoires had been generated on a single sequencing platform. Along with the 666-subject first cohort, a separate validation cohort of over a hundred different subjects was used. Because of strong linkage in the cohort, five DR-DQ haplotypes were treated as single units for association and clustering. Around 320 gigabases of sequencing data and roughly 90 million unique TCR sequences were included in an early release covering over 600 HLA-typed donors. What the work shows at the level of the full study, not this receptor alone: The presence/absence analyses assumed that sequencing depth was roughly uniform across donors, and that assumption may not be true. A further reported finding was that TCR beta sequences accurately predicted the HLA-A and HLA-B alleles for most subjects in the first cohort. Linkage disequilibrium might explain the correlated functional status among segregating V segments, but an unknown experimental factor could not be excluded. The classifier was reported to diagnose cytomegalovirus status with high specificity and sensitivity in both the original and validation cohorts. In a later genetic analysis, a missense DCLRE1C variant was associated with V-gene and J-gene trimming of TCR beta chains, and the association was replicated in an independent cohort. Most CMV-associated TCR beta chains appeared to be HLA-restricted in a later analysis, and the HLA associations seemed to be driven largely by CMV exposure. Assigning TCR associations to individual alleles was difficult when HLA alleles, especially DR and DQ, strongly co-occurred. The only immune exposure information available for the cohort was CMV serostatus. Compared with equally common non-associated chains, HLA-associated TCR beta chains in a later analysis were more clonally expanded and had lower generation probabilities. The sequencing pipeline was judged likely to have produced a cluster of highly shared sequence variants as a technical artifact. The study listed approximately 150 TCR beta chains as associated with cytomegalovirus. Several of the top co-occurrence clusters appeared to be linked to parvovirus B19, influenza, CMV and Epstein-Barr virus, according to a later analysis. At a false discovery rate of 0.05, a later analysis linked about 16,000 TCR beta sequences to specific HLA alleles. In a later genetic analysis, fewer N-insertions in productive TCRs were reported among donors in an Asian-associated ancestry cluster than the roughly 640-donor mean. While some public TCRs were present in many individuals, most TCR sequences turned up only very rarely across donors. A few of the identified cytomegalovirus-associated TCR beta chains were confirmed in vitro to be specific for cytomegalovirus antigens. Because the 87-base-pair reads could not distinguish some IMGT-functional V segments, including TRBV6-2 and TRBV6-3, those segments were excluded. The authors suggested that the approach could potentially be extended to other disease states and immunological phenotypes. Because counts were too low, about 15 rarely observed V segments, including chromosome 9 orphons, were left out of the earlier analysis of over 550 of the donors. Because HLA typing was missing for some donors at each locus, association tests included only the typed subset. Broadly in line with IMGT annotations, most TCR beta V segments showed up in productive rearrangements about 90% or about 30% of the time in an earlier analysis of 587 of the donors. In this cohort, only TCR beta chains were sequenced, and detectable features were limited by the absence of alpha or paired-chain data. In a later analysis, the rate of TCR association differed among HLA loci, with DRB1 alleles having the most associated TCRs and HLA-C alleles having the fewest.

From the cysteine through the phenylalanine, the CDR3 covers 14 amino acids. Kept here is only the CDR3 DNA, which spans 42 bases and is read in frame from base 1. V loses 9 bases of germline sequence and J loses 1 base, and the interval between the two ends is 15 bases. The germline V gene (reference sequence) provides CDR1 LNHDA and CDR2 SQIVND. In total, roughly 670 healthy bone marrow donors made up the cohort. Cohort members were all nominally healthy when sampled, although unrecorded immune exposures were likely present. The donor was CMV seronegative and belonged to the group of around 350 seronegative cohort members. A peripheral blood sample was provided by each donor, and peripheral blood mononuclear cells were used for TCR beta sequencing. The Qiagen DNeasy Blood Extraction Kit was used to extract genomic DNA from the blood cell samples. To prepare the library, the immunoSEQ multiplex PCR assay was applied. A mixture of 60 forward primers for TCR Vbeta segments and 13 reverse primers for TCR Jbeta segments was used in the multiplex PCR. Amplification of the CDR3 region of rearranged TCR beta genes was performed with a multiplex PCR assay on genomic DNA. On the Illumina HiSeq System, the amplified TCR beta libraries were sequenced as 87-base-pair reads. On the authors' methods: In a later analysis, about 80 million unique TCR beta chains were counted across the 500 to 700 repertoires, and roughly 10 million of these chains were shared by at least two donors. Raw reads were error-corrected and collapsed into unique sequences with a nearest-neighbor algorithm that merged closely related sequences to remove PCR and sequencing errors. V, D and J gene segments were assigned by aligning CDR3 sequences to IMGT reference sequences. For a sequence to be retained, a match of at least six nucleotides to both a V gene segment and a J gene segment was required. A rearrangement was called productive if the CDR3 had no stop codons and remained in frame with V and J, and every other rearrangement was called non-productive. CDR3 was defined by IMGT convention, running from the second conserved V-encoded cysteine to the conserved J-encoded phenylalanine. The earlier analysis of 587 of the donors excluded sequences that lacked an unambiguous match to a single V gene segment. An earlier analysis of fewer than 650 of the donors classified V segments as functional when productive rearrangements were above 56.7% and as segregating when the standard deviation between donors was above 5%. To diagnose cytomegalovirus status from the catalog of TCR beta chain sequences, a statistical classification framework was built. A later analysis assigned V and J genes by comparing TCR nucleotide sequences with IMGT/GENE-DB human TR gene sequences. The TCRdist pipeline was used in a later analysis to assign CDR3 sequences and most-parsimonious VDJ recombination scenarios. In a later analysis, every TCR beta chain was defined by the combination of its CDR3 amino acid sequence and its V-gene family, and reads without a unique V-gene family were dropped. A later analysis removed 550 to 650 highly shared, low-generation-probability nucleotide sequences to deal with suspected cross-contamination and a sequencing artifact. A later analysis calculated a clonal expansion index for each public chain from normalized within-repertoire ranks of inferred template counts. In a later analysis, generation probabilities were computed using a VDJ recombination model fitted to out-of-frame rearrangements, and the results were checked against IGoR. Hypergeometric tests were used in a later analysis to score TCR-TCR, TCR-HLA and TCR-CMV co-occurrence, with a repertoire-size bias correction applied to the TCR pairs. In a later analysis, false discovery rates were estimated by permuting HLA or CMV assignments 20 times. A later analysis grouped co-occurring TCRs with DBSCAN, adding TCRdist sequence similarity when clustering within HLA-allele-positive subsets. Co-occurrence clustering excluded repertoires with fewer than 30,000 or more than 120,000 public chains, plus five with anomalous nucleotide sharing. Here the immuneACCESS table is served through TCRdb, limited to in-frame sequences with V and J called. Missing clones are a known gap in these copies; in checked studies unresolved V genes cover under half, and the rest lacks a known reason. The V and J calls and clone size were taken over from that table, and D and trimming were inferred from the DNA. Across this sample there are approximately 150,000 clones, with roughly 80% seen only once. Over 10% of the sample goes to the ten largest clones.

The count of this clone is one. Its target antigen remains unknown. Nothing much larger sits one base from this clone, and base qualities are not available. The TCR was taken from a woman aged 45-59 years in good health and CMV-seronegative. The source material was PBMCs. The V and J segments used are TRBV19 and TRBJ1-2, with TRBD1 perhaps the D gene, on 5 matching bases. At the DNA level, the sequence is TGTGCCAGCGGGGGGACGCAGGTTAACTATGGCTACACCTTC. It is translated as CASGGTQVNYGYTF.